This T cell receptor beta chain was profiled in a study of early T cells in non-severe SARS-CoV-2 infection. Turning to the study itself: Bulk RNA from unsorted whole blood was sequenced; chains were unpaired. Findings of the study overall: The VDJdb matching leaned toward anti-spike CD8 responses and overlooked private and CD4 specificities.

Germline assignment: CDR1 KGHSH and CDR2 LQKENI. The CDR3 has 14 amino acids. The J segment lost 5 bases and the V segment lost 4 bases, leaving 5 bases of the junction unmatched. MiXCR was run by TCRdb on the 5' RACE reads, yielding one entry per CDR3 protein. This table has 95,000 to 150,000 distinct CDR3 sequences, 15% appearing once. A word on this clonotype: Antigen specificity is unknown.

The TCR comes from an adult who was a healthcare worker with PCR-confirmed SARS-CoV-2 infection or an uninfected control (not recorded which). This chain joins TRBV18 and TRBJ1-2; 9 positions agree with TRBD1. Sequenced material: whole blood. CDR3 bases: TGTGCCAGCTCACTCGACAGGGGGAGATATGGCTACACCTTC. Its translation is CASSLDRGRYGYTF.